These 24 T cell receptor beta chains originate from one sample sequenced in a study of cytomegalovirus exposure and HLA in healthy donors. Vbeta (60) and Jbeta (13) primers were used in the PCR. The repertoire was sequenced with immunoSEQ multiplex PCR; TCRdb's copy has only in-frame clones and lacks some. The profile shows about 62,000 clones, approximately 78% of them singletons. Input material: PBMCs. These receptors all stem from a middle-aged man in good health and CMV-seronegative.

This rearrangement joins TRBV19 to TRBJ2-1, with 7 positions matching TRBD2. Germline loops: CDR1 LNHDA, CDR2 SQIVND (reference sequence). The CDR3 runs 14 residues. Trimming removed 7 bases from V and 0 bases from J; junction bases left unmatched: 3. CDR3 DNA sequence: TGTGCCAGTAAGGGCGGGAGCTCCTACAATGAGCAGTTCTTC. Protein: CASKGGSSYNEQFF.

This rearrangement joins TRBV19 to TRBJ1-1; D ambiguous. The CDR3 has 13 residues. Germline V gives CDR1 LNHDA, CDR2 SQIVND (reference sequence). V dropped 0 bases and J dropped 12 bases, with 14 bases sitting between them. The CDR3 DNA follows: TGTGCCAGTAGTATAGATCGTAAAGGGAGGCCTTTCTTT. Protein: CASSIDRKGRPFF. The full variable domain, in which reference TRBV19 and TRBJ1-1 provide the parts outside the CDR3, is DGGITQSPKYLFRKEGQNVTLSCEQNLNHDAMYWYRQDPGQGLRLIYYSQIVNDFQKGDIAEGYSVSREKKESFPLTVTSAQKNPTAFYLCASSIDRKGRPFFGQGTRLTVV.

V gene TRBV6-6 combines with J gene TRBJ1-5; TRBD1 matches 7 bases. The CDR3 totals 14 residues. Germline V gene sequence: CDR1 MNHNY, CDR2 SVGAGI (reference sequence). V trimming: 0 bases; J trimming: 5 bases; junction bases outside the gene matches: 1. CDR3 in DNA: TGTGCCAGCAGTTACTCACAGGGGCATCAGCCCCAGCATTTT. This encodes CASSYSQGHQPQHF.

The chain carries TRBV19 and TRBJ1-1; 10 bases map to TRBD1. J lost 7 bases, V lost 7 bases, and 12 bases had no gene match. From germline, CDR1 is LNHDA and CDR2 SQIVND (reference sequence). The length of the CDR3 is 15 residues. CDR3 sequence reads: CASTTPGTGDGEAFF. The CDR3 DNA sequence: TGTGCCAGTACAACCCCCGGGACAGGGGATGGTGAAGCTTTCTTT.

The chain employs TRBV6-1 and TRBJ1-2, with 8 bases that match TRBD1. From germline, CDR1 is MNHNS and CDR2 SASEGT. V shed 5 bases and J 7 bases; nucleotides not matched to a gene: 6. The CDR3 runs 13 residues. CDR3: CASSPDRDRGYTF. As DNA, the CDR3 is TGTGCCAGCAGTCCGGACAGGGACCGTGGCTACACCTTC.

This chain joins TRBV11-2 and TRBJ2-5; the match to TRBD2 covers 7 bases. The DNA end favors TRBJ2-7, so the J call may be wrong. The CDR3 is 14 residues long. Germline V gene data show CDR1 as SGHAT and CDR2 as FQNNGV. CDR3 region: CASSFSGLAYEQYF. The CDR3 coding sequence is TGTGCCAGCAGCTTTTCAGGACTAGCCTACGAGCAGTACTTC.

The chain joins TRBV11-2 to TRBJ2-5; a possible D gene is TRBD2 (5 bases). The end of the DNA fits TRBJ2-7 better, so the J call may be wrong. The CDR3 spans 13 residues. The germline gives CDR1 SGHAT, CDR2 FQNNGV. CDR3 protein: CASSTSGGYEQYF. CDR3 nucleotide sequence: TGTGCCAGCAGCACGAGCGGAGGATACGAGCAGTACTTC.

The chain combines TRBV29-1 with TRBJ2-5; the match to TRBD1 covers 10 bases. The CDR3 loop spans 14 amino acids. Germline CDR1 reads SQVTM; CDR2 reads ANQGSEA. The ends lost 7 bases at V and 4 bases at J; junction bases unmatched: 9. The CDR3 DNA reads TGCAGCGGTGGGGGACAGGGGCTGGGAGAGACCCAGTACTTC. Its protein product is CSGGGQGLGETQYF.

The gene calls are TRBV5-4 and TRBJ2-2, with D perhaps TRBD1 (5 bases). There are 15 residues in the CDR3. V shed 0 bases and J shed 5 bases, with 11 bases lying between them. CDR1 is SGHNT and CDR2 is YYREEE in the germline V gene (reference sequence). Here the CDR3 reads CASSLGQGSTGELFF. In DNA, the CDR3 is TGTGCCAGCAGCTTGGGCCAGGGTAGTACCGGGGAGCTGTTTTTT.

J is TRBJ2-3 and V is TRBV7-7, with TRBD1 matching over 7 bases. Trimming cost V 1 base and J 2 bases; bases outside gene matches: 6. The CDR3 consists of 16 residues. CDR1 is SSHAT, CDR2 FNYEAQ, per germline (reference sequence). The CDR3 spells CASSLGDRASTDTQYF. The CDR3 bases are TGTGCCAGCAGCTTAGGTGACAGGGCTTCCACAGATACGCAGTATTTT.

As concerns this clone: One end of the junction varies from germline; a read error may be responsible. This chain joins TRBV7-9 and TRBJ2-2; 7 nucleotides agree with TRBD1. This CDR3 has 13 residues. Germline assignment: CDR1 SEHNR and CDR2 FQNEAQ (reference sequence). CDR3 sequence reads: CSSRLQGTGELFF. CDR3 DNA sequence: TGTTCCAGCAGGTTACAGGGGACCGGGGAGCTGTTTTTT. Full variable domain (remainder filled in from reference TRBV7-9 and TRBJ2-2): DTGVSQNPRHKITKRGQNVTFRCDPISEHNRLYWYRQTLGQGPEFLTYFQNEAQLEKSRLLSDRFSAERPKGSFSTLEIQRTEQGDSAMYLCSSRLQGTGELFFGEGSRLTVL.

This clone has a handful of counts. Written as DNA, the CDR3 is TGTGCCATCAAGGGCGAGACTAGTGCCTACGAGCAGTACTTC. Translating gives CAIKGETSAYEQYF. This sequence joins TRBV10-3 and TRBJ2-7; D is possibly TRBD2 (6 bases). Trimming left V 7 bases short and J 2 bases short, with 15 bases between. The CDR3 runs to 14 residues. The germline V gene encodes CDR1 ENHRY and CDR2 SYGVKD.

The rearrangement uses TRBV13 and TRBJ2-5, with TRBD1 identical over 8 bases. The CDR3 runs 15 residues. The germline gives CDR1 PRHDT, CDR2 FYEKMQ (reference sequence). V shed 6 bases and J 4 bases; nucleotides not matched to a gene: 10. CDR3 in DNA: TGTGCCAGCAGTCCGAGACAGGGGTCAGGAGAGACCCAGTACTTC. This sequence encodes CASSPRQGSGETQYF.

The gene calls are TRBV19 and TRBJ2-5; maybe TRBD2 (5 bases). The J call could be wrong; TRBJ2-7 is a better fit for the DNA end. CDR3 size: 13 residues. Per germline, CDR1 LNHDA and CDR2 SQIVND (reference sequence). The chain's CDR3 is CASRPSGRYEQYF. In nucleotides, the CDR3 is TGTGCCAGTAGACCGAGCGGACGCTACGAGCAGTACTTC.

V and J are TRBV7-9 and TRBJ1-2; the D is unclear. CDR1 and CDR2 from the germline V gene are SEHNR and FQNEAQ (reference sequence). The CDR3 has 15 residues. V lost 3 bases and J 1 base, leaving 12 bases between the germline ends. The CDR3 sequence is CASSFGGAINYGYTF. DNA of the CDR3: TGTGCCAGCAGCTTCGGAGGAGCGATTAACTATGGCTACACCTTC.

This clone was seen just once. V gene TRBV6-1 combines with J gene TRBJ2-7, with TRBD1 identical over 7 bases. Germline CDR1 MNHNS, CDR2 SASEGT. V lost 5 bases to trimming and J lost 3 bases; unmatched junction nucleotides: 10. This CDR3 contains 15 residues. The CDR3 DNA follows: TGTGCCAGCAGTTCGCTACCGACAGGGATCTACGAGCAGTACTTC. As protein: CASSSLPTGIYEQYF.

V and J are TRBV6-1 and TRBJ1-4, with a tentative D call TRBD1 (6 bases). Trimming pared 8 bases from V and 4 bases from J, leaving 8 bases between. CDR3 size: 12 residues. CDR1 is MNHNS, CDR2 SASEGT, per germline. The CDR3 protein is CASGGFNEKLFF. CDR3 nucleotides: TGTGCCAGCGGGGGCTTTAATGAAAAACTGTTTTTT.

The gene calls are TRBV9 and TRBJ1-3, with TRBD1 as a possible D gene (5 bases). This CDR3 contains 14 residues. CDR1 SGDLS and CDR2 YYNGEE come from the germline V gene. The V and J ends lost 6 bases and 2 bases respectively, with 12 bases between them. This chain's CDR3 is CASTEGRPGNTIYF. CDR3 nucleotide sequence: TGTGCCAGCACCGAGGGGAGGCCTGGAAACACCATATATTTT.

The rearrangement joins TRBV7-2 to TRBJ1-1; 8 positions agree with TRBD1. The CDR3 is 16 amino acids. The trim removed 5 bases at V and 2 bases at J, leaving 10 bases unmatched. Germline-derived CDR1 and CDR2 are SGHTA and FQGNSA. The CDR3 protein is CASSQDRGGPNTEAFF. The CDR3 DNA reads TGTGCCAGCAGCCAAGACAGGGGCGGGCCTAACACTGAAGCTTTCTTT.

CDR3 protein: CASSLGGSSSYEQYF. The CDR3 region has the DNA TGCGCCAGCAGCTTGGGCGGGAGTAGCTCCTACGAGCAGTACTTC. The chain is built from TRBV5-1 and TRBJ2-7; TRBD2 matches 7 bases. With V trimmed by 0 bases and J by 0 bases, 3 bases remained unmatched. Germline assignment: CDR1 SGHRS and CDR2 YFSETQ. The CDR3 is made up of 15 amino acids.

This clone has just a few counts. This chain connects TRBV6-7 to TRBJ2-1; the match to TRBD1 covers 11 bases. TRBV6-7 belongs to the ORF category, with a function that is uncertain. This CDR3 has 14 residues. Trimming at V came to 7 bases and at J to 8 bases, leaving 7 bases not matched to a gene. The CDR3 coding sequence is TGTGCCAGCACCCCGGGGACAGGGGGAGATGAGCAGTTCTTC. It specifies CASTPGTGGDEQFF.

The chain carries TRBV28 and TRBJ2-6; TRBD1 might be the D (5 bases). V was trimmed by 2 bases and J by 0 bases, leaving 8 bases between them. Per the germline V gene, CDR1 is MDHEN and CDR2 is SYDVKM. The CDR3 is 16 amino acids. CDR3 sequence reads: CASSLPTVSGANVLTF. The CDR3 DNA reads TGTGCCAGCAGTTTACCGACAGTCTCTGGGGCCAACGTCCTGACTTTC.

The chain is built from TRBV6-6 and TRBJ2-2; 11 nucleotides align to TRBD1. V shed 7 bases and J 12 bases; nucleotides not matched to a gene: 4. This CDR3 spans 12 amino acids. Germline values: CDR1 MNHNY, CDR2 SVGAGI (reference sequence). The CDR3 DNA is TGTGCCAGCAACTGGGACAGGGGGAAGCTGTTTTTT. This translates into CASNWDRGKLFF.

This clone came up a few times. J is TRBJ2-2 and V is TRBV27, with 7 bases lining up with TRBD1. The CDR3 runs to 14 residues. CDR1 and CDR2 from the germline V gene are MNHEY and SMNVEV (reference sequence). V shed 4 bases, J shed 6 bases, and the junction held 5 bases outside the gene matches. The DNA for the CDR3 is TGTGCCAGCAGTTCGGGACAGAGCCCCGGGGAGCTGTTTTTT. Translated: CASSSGQSPGELFF.